This paragraph reports one T cell receptor beta chain. Its specificity is not known. The data were taken from a study of shared clonotypes between healthy human individuals. The CDR3 is made up of 16 amino acids. Trimming removed 2 bases from V and 3 bases from J, with 16 bases in between. Germline CDR1 is SGHTA and CDR2 is FQGNSA. Findings and caveats of the study: Relative to memory subsets, naive subsets generally showed larger estimated richness.

Several immunoSEQ plates held equal portions of the genomic DNA taken from each subset. Replicate PCRs from sorted subsets contained 200 ng DNA, which is some 30,000 T cell genomes. The assay was immunoSEQ multiplex PCR, and TCRdb's table has in-frame clones only and misses some. The table has about 1 million clones, about 75% seen once. V is TRBV7-2 and J is TRBJ1-1; D not resolved. This receptor was obtained from a man aged 18 to 30 in good health. Sample: memory CD4+ T cells sorted from blood. Indicated subset: CD45RA-negative fraction. The CDR3 nucleotides are TGTGCCAGCAGCTTATACCCCTCCGCAGGCTACACTGAAGCTTTCTTT. This sequence encodes CASSLYPSAGYTEAFF.